This T cell receptor beta chain was captured by sequencing in a study of vaccination and CD4 T cells after COVID-19. At the level of the study: Overlapping SARS-CoV-2, HCoV-NL63, HCoV-OC43 and HCoV-229E spike peptides were used to stimulate cells. Study observations and caveats: Spike mono-reactive status applied to 304 of 307 vaccine-specific clones in convalescent patients. The study sampled relatively few convalescent patients and omitted early post-infection timepoints.

With 1 base removed from V and 0 bases from J, the gap between germline ends came to 18 bases. CDR1 and CDR2 (germline): LGHNT, FRNRAP. The CDR3 has 18 residues. Cultured CD4+ T cell DNA was sequenced using the Oncomine TCR Beta short-read assay. TCRdb passed the PCR reads through MiXCR, listing each CDR3 protein once. The sample includes roughly 14,000 distinct CDR3 sequences, roughly 52% of them seen just once. Treatment denoted: roughly 10-day PBMC culture with coronavirus spike peptide pools or control peptides (ViraFEST assay). A few counts support this clonotype. Antigen specificity is unknown. The chain carries TRBV12-5 and TRBJ1-1; D gene unclear. Sequenced material: CD4+ T cells from blood, cultured in vitro, taken before SARS-CoV-2 vaccination. The receptor comes from a human donor who had recovered from COVID-19. The CDR3, as DNA: TGTGCTAGTGGTTTGGGGTACGAATGGGGAGGGATGAACACTGAAGCTTTCTTT. Translated, it gives CASGLGYEWGGMNTEAFF. The variable domain in full, completed from reference TRBV12-5 and TRBJ1-1, reads DARVTQTPRHKVTEMGQEVTMRCQPILGHNTVFWYRQTMMQGLELLAYFRNRAPLDDSGMPKDRFSAEMPDATLATLKIQPSEPRDSAVYFCASGLGYEWGGMNTEAFFGQGTRLTVV.